This T cell receptor beta chain emerged from a study of T-cell memory formation after mild COVID-19. Each CDR3 protein gets one entry after TCRdb re-called the 5' RACE reads with MiXCR. The sample has about 57,000 distinct CDR3 sequences, 12% seen once; the top ten hold 24%. Germline V gene sequence: CDR1 MNHEY, CDR2 SVGAGI. V lost 6 bases and J 7 bases, leaving 18 bases between the germline ends. The CDR3 is made up of 15 amino acids. This clonotype turned up a few times. Sequences were obtained from PBMCs or a T cell subset sorted from them (not recorded which). This receptor was identified in a man between 18 and 35 years old who had mild COVID-19 (a few samples of this study predate the infection). Cell type and time point are not known. The chain couples TRBV6-5 to TRBJ1-4; D ambiguous. The CDR3 bases are TGTGCCAGCAGGACCTGGGGAGGCGGGCCTGAAAAACTGTTTTTT. Encoded protein: CASRTWGGGPEKLFF.